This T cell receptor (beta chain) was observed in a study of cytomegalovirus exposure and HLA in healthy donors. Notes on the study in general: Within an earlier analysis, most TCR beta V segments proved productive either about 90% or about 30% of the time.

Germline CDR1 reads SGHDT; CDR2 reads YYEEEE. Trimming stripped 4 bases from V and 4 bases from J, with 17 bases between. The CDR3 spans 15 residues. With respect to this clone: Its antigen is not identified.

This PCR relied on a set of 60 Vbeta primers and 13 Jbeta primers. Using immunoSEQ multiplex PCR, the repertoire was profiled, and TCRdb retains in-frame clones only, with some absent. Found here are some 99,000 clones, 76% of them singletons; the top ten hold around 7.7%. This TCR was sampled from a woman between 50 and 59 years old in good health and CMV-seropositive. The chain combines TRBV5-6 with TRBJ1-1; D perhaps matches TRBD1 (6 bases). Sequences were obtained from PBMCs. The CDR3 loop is CASSPDGGQGTEAFF. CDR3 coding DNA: TGTGCCAGCAGCCCCGACGGGGGGCAGGGCACTGAAGCTTTCTTT.